This TCR beta chain was captured in a study of cytomegalovirus exposure and HLA in healthy donors. As for the study in general: Drawn from HLA-typed donors, around 85 million unique TCRs were held in an early data release. Study-wide results and caveats: Cytomegalovirus association was listed for under 200 TCR beta chains.

These donors counted as nominally healthy when sampled, but unrecorded immune exposures were likely. Amplification used 60 Vbeta primers and 13 Jbeta primers. Here immunoSEQ multiplex PCR was the method, and the copy in TCRdb shows in-frame clones only, minus some. Of 250,000 to 350,000 clones listed, roughly 70% were seen once; the top ten hold around 2.3%. A word on this clone: The antigen is not known.

The CDR3 loop spans 17 amino acids. Germline V lookup: CDR1 MNHNS, CDR2 SASEGT. With 2 bases removed from V and 3 bases from J, the gap between germline ends came to 20 bases. This TCR derives from a female donor in good health and CMV-seronegative. The source material was PBMCs. The chain couples TRBV6-1 to TRBJ2-7, with a tentative D call TRBD1 (7 bases). The CDR3 nucleotides read TGTGCCAGCAGTGAACGGGCAGGGGGGCTTGTCTACTACGAGCAGTACTTC. Its protein product is CASSERAGGLVYYEQYF.